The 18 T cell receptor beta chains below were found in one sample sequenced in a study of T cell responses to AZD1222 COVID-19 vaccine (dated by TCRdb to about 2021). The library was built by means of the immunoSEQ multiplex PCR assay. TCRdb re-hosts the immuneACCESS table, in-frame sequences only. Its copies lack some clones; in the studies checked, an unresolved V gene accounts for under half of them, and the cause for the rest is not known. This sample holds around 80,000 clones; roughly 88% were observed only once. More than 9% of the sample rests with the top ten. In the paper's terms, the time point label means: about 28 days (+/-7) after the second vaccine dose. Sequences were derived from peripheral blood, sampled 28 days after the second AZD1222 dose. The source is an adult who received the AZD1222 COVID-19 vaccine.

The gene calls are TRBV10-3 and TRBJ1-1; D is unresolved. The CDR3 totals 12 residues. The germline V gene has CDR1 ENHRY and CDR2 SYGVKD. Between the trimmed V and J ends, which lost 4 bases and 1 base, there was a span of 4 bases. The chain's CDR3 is CAISVGNTEAFF. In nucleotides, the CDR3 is TGTGCCATCAGTGTGGGGAACACTGAAGCTTTCTTT.

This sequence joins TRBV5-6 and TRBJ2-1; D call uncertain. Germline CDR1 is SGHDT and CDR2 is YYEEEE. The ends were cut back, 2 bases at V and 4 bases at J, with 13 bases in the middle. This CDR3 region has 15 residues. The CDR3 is CASSLEFREYNEQFF. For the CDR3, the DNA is TGTGCCAGCAGCTTAGAATTCCGAGAATACAATGAGCAGTTCTTC.

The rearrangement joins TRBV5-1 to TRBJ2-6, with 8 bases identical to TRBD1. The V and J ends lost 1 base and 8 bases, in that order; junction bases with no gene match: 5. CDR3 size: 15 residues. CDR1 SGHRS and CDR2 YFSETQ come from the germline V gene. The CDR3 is CASSLRDRQTNVLTF. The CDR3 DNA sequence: TGCGCCAGCAGCTTGAGGGACAGGCAAACCAACGTCCTGACTTTC.

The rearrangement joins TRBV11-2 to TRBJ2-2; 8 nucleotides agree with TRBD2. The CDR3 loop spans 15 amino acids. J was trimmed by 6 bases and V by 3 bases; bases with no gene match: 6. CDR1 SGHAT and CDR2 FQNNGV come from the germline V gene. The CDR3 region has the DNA TGTGCCAGCAGCTTGGGTGCGGGGGGCGCCGGGGAGCTGTTTTTT. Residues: CASSLGAGGAGELFF.

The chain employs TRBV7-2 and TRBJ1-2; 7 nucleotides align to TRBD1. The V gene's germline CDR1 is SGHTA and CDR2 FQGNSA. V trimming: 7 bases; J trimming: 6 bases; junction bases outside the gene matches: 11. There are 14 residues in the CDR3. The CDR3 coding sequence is TGTGCCAGCACCAAAGACAGGGAGGTTCATGGCTACACCTTC. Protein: CASTKDREVHGYTF.

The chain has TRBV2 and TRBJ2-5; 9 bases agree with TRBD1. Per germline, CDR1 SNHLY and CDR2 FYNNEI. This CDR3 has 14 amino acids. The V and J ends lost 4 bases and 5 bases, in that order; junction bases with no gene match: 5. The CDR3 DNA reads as TGTGCCAGCAGTGTGGGACAGGGTCCCGAGACCCAGTACTTC. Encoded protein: CASSVGQGPETQYF.

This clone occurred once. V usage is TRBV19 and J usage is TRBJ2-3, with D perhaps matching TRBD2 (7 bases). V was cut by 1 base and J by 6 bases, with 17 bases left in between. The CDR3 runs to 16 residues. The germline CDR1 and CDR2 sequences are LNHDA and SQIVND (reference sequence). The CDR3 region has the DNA TGTGCCAGTAGTATAGGAGGGGGGGCGTATTTGGATACGCAGTATTTT. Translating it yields CASSIGGGAYLDTQYF.

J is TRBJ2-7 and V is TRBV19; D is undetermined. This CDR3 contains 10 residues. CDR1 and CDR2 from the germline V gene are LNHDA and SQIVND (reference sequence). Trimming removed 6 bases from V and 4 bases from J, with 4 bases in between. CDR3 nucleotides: TGTGCCAGTAGCCTGTACGAGCAGTACTTC. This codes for CASSLYEQYF. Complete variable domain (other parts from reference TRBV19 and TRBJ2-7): DGGITQSPKYLFRKEGQNVTLSCEQNLNHDAMYWYRQDPGQGLRLIYYSQIVNDFQKGDIAEGYSVSREKKESFPLTVTSAQKNPTAFYLCASSLYEQYFGPGTRLTVT.

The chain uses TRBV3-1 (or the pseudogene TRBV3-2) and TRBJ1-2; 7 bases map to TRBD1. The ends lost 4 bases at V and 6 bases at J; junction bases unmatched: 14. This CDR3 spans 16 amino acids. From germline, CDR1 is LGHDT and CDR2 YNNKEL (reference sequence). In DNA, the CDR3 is TGTGCCAGCAGCCGAGTGGACCGGGACAGAGAGGATGGCTACACCTTC. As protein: CASSRVDRDREDGYTF.

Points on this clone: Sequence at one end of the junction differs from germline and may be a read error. The CDR3 sequence is CASREAISNTGELFF. As DNA, the CDR3 is TGTGCCAGCAGGGAAGCTATTTCGAACACCGGGGAGCTGTTTTTT. V usage is TRBV6-1 and J usage is TRBJ2-2; D unresolved. Germline CDR1 and CDR2: MNHNS and SASEGT. The CDR3 sequence is 15 residues long.

As DNA, the CDR3 is TGTGCTAGTGCCCCGGGCTCAACTAGCACAGATACGCAGTATTTT. Amino acids: CASAPGSTSTDTQYF. V is TRBV12-5 and J is TRBJ2-3; D gene unclear. This CDR3 region has 15 residues. V lost 7 bases and J lost 0, with 14 bases in between. Germline V gene lookup returns CDR1 LGHNT and CDR2 FRNRAP. Full variable domain (missing parts from reference TRBV12-5 and TRBJ2-3): DARVTQTPRHKVTEMGQEVTMRCQPILGHNTVFWYRQTMMQGLELLAYFRNRAPLDDSGMPKDRFSAEMPDATLATLKIQPSEPRDSAVYFCASAPGSTSTDTQYFGPGTRLTVL.

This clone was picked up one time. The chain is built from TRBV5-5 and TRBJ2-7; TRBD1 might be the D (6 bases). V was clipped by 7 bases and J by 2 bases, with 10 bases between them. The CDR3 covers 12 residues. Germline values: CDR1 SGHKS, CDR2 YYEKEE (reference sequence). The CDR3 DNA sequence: TGTGCCAGCGGCAGGGGTGCCTACGAGCAGTACTTC. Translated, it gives CASGRGAYEQYF. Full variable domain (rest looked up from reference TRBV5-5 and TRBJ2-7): DAGVTQSPTHLIKTRGQQVTLRCSPISGHKSVSWYQQVLGQGPQFIFQYYEKEERGRGNFPDRFSARQFPNYSSELNVNALLLGDSALYLCASGRGAYEQYFGPGTRLTVT.

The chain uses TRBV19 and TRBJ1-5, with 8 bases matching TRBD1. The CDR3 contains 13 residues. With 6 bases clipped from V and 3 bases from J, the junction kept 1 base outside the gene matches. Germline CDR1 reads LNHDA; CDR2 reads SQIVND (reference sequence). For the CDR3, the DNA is TGTGCCAGTAGGACAGGGGACAATCAGCCCCAGCATTTT. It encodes CASRTGDNQPQHF. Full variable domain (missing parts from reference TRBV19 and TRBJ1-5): DGGITQSPKYLFRKEGQNVTLSCEQNLNHDAMYWYRQDPGQGLRLIYYSQIVNDFQKGDIAEGYSVSREKKESFPLTVTSAQKNPTAFYLCASRTGDNQPQHFGDGTRLSIL.

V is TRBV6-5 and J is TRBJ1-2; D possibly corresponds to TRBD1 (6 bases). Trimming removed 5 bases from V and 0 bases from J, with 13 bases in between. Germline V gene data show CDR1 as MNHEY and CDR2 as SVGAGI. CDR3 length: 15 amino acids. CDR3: CASSRTVIANYGYTF. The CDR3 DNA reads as TGTGCCAGCAGTCGGACAGTGATAGCTAACTATGGCTACACCTTC.

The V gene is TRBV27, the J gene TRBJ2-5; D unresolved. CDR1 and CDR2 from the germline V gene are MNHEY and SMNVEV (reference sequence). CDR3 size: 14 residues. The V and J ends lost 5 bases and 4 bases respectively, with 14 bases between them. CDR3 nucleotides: TGTGCCAGCAGTCCCCAGGTGGGATCAGAGACCCAGTACTTC. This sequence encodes CASSPQVGSETQYF.

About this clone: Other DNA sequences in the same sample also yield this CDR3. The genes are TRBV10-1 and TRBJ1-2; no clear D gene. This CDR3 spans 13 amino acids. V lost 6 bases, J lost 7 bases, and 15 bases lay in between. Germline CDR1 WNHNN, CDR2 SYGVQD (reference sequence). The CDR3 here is CASSPNRGTGYTF. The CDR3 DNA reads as TGCGCCAGCAGCCCGAATCGGGGAACTGGCTACACCTTC.

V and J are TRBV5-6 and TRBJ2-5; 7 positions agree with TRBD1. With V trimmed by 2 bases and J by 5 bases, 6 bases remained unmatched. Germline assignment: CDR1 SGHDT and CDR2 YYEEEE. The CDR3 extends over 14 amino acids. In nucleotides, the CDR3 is TGTGCCAGCAGCTTTCGACAGGGTACGGAGACCCAGTACTTC. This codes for CASSFRQGTETQYF.

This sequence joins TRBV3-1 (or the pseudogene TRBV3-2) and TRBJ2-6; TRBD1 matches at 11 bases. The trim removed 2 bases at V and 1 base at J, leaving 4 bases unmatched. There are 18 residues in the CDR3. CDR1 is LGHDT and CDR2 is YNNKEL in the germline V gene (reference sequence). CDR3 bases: TGTGCCAGCAGCCAATGGACAGGGGGCGGGTCTGGGGCCAACGTCCTGACTTTC. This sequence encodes CASSQWTGGGSGANVLTF.